The clone carrying this T cell receptor (beta chain) was counted once. A junction end diverges from the germline sequence, so it may reflect a read error. This sample was taken from a study of tumor-infiltrating lymphocytes in primary liver carcinoma. The overall study: Staging of the tumors gave T1-T3 N0M0, with widths of 4.2 to 10 cm.

TCR beta cDNA was made from approximately 540 ng total RNA with a constant-region primer. What produced the TCR beta libraries was three nested multiplex PCR rounds using slightly modified ARM-PCR. Both of the initial two PCR rounds ran for nine to ten cycles and employed TRBV1-TRBV30 forward primers alongside a C-beta reverse primer. Via MiXCR, TCRdb re-called the multiplex PCR reads, giving one row per CDR3 protein. Here the sample spans 200,000 or so distinct CDR3 sequences, about 61% being singletons. Blood RNA came from unsorted whole blood; germline DNA was also extracted. The CDR3 is 15 amino acids. Germline values: CDR1 ENHRY, CDR2 SYGVKD.

Material: peripheral blood. This clonotype originated in a woman aged 55-69 years with primary liver carcinoma and hepatitis B virus infection. The chain links TRBV10-3 to TRBJ2-2, with 8 bases aligning to TRBD1. The CDR3 region has the DNA TGTACCATCAGGGGGGACAGGATGAACACCGGGGAGCTGTTTTTT. Amino acids: CTIRGDRMNTGELFF.